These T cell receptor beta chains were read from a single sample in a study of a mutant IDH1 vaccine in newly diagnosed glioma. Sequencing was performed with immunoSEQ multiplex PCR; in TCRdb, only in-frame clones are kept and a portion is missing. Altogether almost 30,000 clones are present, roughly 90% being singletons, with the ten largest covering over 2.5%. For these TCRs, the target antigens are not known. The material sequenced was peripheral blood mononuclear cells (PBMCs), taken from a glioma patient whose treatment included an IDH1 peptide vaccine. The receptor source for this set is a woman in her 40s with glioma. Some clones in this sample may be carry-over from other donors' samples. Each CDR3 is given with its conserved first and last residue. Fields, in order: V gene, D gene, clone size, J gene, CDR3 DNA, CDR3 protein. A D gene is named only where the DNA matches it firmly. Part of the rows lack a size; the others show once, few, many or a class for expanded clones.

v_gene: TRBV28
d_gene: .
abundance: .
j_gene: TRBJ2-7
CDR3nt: TGTGCCACAAGGCGAACCTACGAGCAGTACTTC
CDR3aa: CATRRTYEQYF

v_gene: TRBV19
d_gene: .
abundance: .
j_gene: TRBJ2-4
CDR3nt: TGTGCCAGTAGTATGGGAGTAACGCGGAAAGCCAAAAACATTCAGTACTTC
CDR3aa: CASSMGVTRKAKNIQYF

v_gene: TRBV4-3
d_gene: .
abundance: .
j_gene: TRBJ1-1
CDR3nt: TGCGCCAGCAGCCAAGATCTGGGGGCGAAAGCTTTCTTT
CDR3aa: CASSQDLGAKAFF

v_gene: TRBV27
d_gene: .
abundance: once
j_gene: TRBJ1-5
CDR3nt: TGTGCCAGCAGTTTTGGACAGAGCAATCAGCCCCAGCATTTT
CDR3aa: CASSFGQSNQPQHF

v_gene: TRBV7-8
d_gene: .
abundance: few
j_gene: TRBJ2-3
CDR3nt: TGTGCCAGCAGCTTAATTTCTAGCGGCACAGATACGCAGTATTTT
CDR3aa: CASSLISSGTDTQYF

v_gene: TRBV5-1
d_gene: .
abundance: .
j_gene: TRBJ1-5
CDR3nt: TGCGCCAGCAGCTTGAGACCAGGGCAGCCCCAGCATTTT
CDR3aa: CASSLRPGQPQHF

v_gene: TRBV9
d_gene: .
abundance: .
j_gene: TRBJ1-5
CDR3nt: TGTGCCAGCAGCGTAGGTCACGGTAACAATCAGCCCCAGCATTTT
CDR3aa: CASSVGHGNNQPQHF

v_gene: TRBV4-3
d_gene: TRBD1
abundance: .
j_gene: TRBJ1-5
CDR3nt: TGCGCCAGCAGCCCGACAGGGCGAGGCAATCAGCCCCAGCATTTT
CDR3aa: CASSPTGRGNQPQHF

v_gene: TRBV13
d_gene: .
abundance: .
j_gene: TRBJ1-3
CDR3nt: TGTGCCAGCAGCTCGACAGGAACCATATATTTT
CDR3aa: CASSSTGTIYF

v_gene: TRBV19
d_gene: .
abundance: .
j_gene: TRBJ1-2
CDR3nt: TGTGCCAGTAGCGGTAGCAGGGGATATGGCTACACCTTC
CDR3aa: CASSGSRGYGYTF

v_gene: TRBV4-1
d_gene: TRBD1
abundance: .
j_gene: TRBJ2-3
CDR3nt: TGCGCCAGCAGCCATTCCCCAGCGGGACAGGGAGCAGATACGCAGTATTTT
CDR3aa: CASSHSPAGQGADTQYF

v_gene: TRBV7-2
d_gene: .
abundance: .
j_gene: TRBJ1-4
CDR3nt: TGTGCCAGCAGCTTAGGGGGAGGACGGAAACTGTTTTTT
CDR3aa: CASSLGGGRKLFF

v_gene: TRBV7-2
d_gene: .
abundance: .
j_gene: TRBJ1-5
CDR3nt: TGTGCCAGCAGCTTAGTGGCAGCCGCTTCGCCCCAGCATTTT
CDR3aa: CASSLVAAASPQHF

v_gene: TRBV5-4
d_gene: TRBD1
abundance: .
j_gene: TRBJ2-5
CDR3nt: TGTGCCAGCAGCACGCCACAGGGGAGCCAAGAGACCCAGTACTTC
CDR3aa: CASSTPQGSQETQYF

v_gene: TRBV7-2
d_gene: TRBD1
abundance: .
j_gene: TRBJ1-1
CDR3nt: TGTGCCAGCAGCCAAGGCGGGACAGGGGCTTTCTTT
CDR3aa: CASSQGGTGAFF

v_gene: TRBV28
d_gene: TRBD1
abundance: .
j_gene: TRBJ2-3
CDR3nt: TGTGCCAGCATCCCGACAGGGGGAGGAGATACGCAGTATTTT
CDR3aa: CASIPTGGGDTQYF